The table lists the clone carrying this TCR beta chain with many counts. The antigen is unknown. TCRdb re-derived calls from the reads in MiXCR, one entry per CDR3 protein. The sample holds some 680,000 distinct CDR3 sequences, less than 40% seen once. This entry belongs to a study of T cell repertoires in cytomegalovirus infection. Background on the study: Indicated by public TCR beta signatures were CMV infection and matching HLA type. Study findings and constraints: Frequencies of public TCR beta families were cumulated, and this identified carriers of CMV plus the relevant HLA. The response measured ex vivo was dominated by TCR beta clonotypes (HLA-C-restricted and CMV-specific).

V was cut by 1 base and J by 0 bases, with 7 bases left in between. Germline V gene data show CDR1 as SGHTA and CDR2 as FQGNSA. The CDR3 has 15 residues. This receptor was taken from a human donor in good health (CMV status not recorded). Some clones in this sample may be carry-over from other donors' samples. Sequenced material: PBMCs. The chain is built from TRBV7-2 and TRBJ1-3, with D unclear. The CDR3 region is CASSLVAFSGNTIYF. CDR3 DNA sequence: TGTGCCAGCAGCTTAGTAGCATTCTCTGGAAACACCATATATTTT.